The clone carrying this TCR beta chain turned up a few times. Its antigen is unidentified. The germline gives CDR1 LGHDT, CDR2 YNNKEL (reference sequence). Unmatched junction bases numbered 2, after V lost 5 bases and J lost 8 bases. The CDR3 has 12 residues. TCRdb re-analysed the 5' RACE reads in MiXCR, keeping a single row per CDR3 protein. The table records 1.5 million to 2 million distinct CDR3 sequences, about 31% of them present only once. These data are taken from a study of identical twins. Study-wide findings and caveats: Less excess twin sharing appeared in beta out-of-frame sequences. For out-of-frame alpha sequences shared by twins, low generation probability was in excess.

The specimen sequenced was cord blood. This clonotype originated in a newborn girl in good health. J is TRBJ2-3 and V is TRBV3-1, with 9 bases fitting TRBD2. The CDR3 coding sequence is TGTGCCAGCAGCGGGACTAGCAGTACGCAGTATTTT. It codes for CASSGTSSTQYF.